This TCR beta chain was obtained from a study of blood T cell repertoires in COVID-19. About this clone itself: Other DNA sequences in this specimen translate into the identical CDR3.

Participants were placed into cohorts based on the clinical history they reported. The germline V gene has CDR1 SQVTM and CDR2 ANQGSEA. V was trimmed by 7 bases and J by 1 base, leaving 10 bases between them. The CDR3 runs 12 residues. Generated by immunoSEQ multiplex PCR, the TCRdb table keeps only in-frame clones and is missing some. The sample contains 250,000 to 300,000 clones, 75% to 95% of which appear only once. Specimen: PBMCs or T cells enriched from blood (not recorded which). The chain couples TRBV29-1 to TRBJ1-1, with a tentative D call TRBD1 (6 bases). The receptor comes from a woman under 40 who had recovered from COVID-19. The chain's CDR3 is CSALTGNTEAFF. CDR3 DNA sequence: TGCAGCGCATTGACAGGGAACACTGAAGCTTTCTTT.